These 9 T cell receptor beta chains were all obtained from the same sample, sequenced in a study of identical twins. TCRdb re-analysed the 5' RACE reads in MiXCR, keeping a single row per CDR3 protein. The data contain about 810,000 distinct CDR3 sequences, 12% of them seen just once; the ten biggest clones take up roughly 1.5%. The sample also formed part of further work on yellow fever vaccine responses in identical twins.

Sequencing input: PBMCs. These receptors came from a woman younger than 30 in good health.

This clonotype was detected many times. The CDR3 bases are TGCAGCGTTGAAAGACTAGCGGGGGCCACCTACAATGAGCAGTTCTTC. This codes for CSVERLAGATYNEQFF. The J gene is TRBJ2-1, the V gene TRBV29-1; 12 positions agree with TRBD2. The CDR3 covers 16 residues. Germline V CDR1 and CDR2: SQVTM, ANQGSEA. J gave up 2 bases and V 2 bases, and 4 bases lay outside the gene matches.

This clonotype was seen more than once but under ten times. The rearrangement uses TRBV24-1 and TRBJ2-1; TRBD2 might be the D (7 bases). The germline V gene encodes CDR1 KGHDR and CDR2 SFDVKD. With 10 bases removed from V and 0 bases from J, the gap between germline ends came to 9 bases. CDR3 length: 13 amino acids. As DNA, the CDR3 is TGTGCCACGGGGGGGCCCTCCTACAATGAGCAGTTCTTC. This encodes CATGGPSYNEQFF.

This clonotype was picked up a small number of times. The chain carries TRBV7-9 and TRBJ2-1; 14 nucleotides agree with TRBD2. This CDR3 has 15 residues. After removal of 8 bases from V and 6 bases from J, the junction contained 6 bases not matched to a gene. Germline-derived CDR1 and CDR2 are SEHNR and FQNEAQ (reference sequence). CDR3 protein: CASFEGLAGGNEQFF. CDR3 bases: TGTGCCAGCTTCGAAGGACTAGCGGGAGGCAATGAGCAGTTCTTC.

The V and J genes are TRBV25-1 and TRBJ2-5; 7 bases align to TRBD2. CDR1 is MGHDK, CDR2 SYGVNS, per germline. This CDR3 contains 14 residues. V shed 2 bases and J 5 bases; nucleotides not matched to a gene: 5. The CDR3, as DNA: TGTGCCAGCAGTGAAGGAGGTAGCGGGGAGACCCAGTACTTC. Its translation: CASSEGGSGETQYF. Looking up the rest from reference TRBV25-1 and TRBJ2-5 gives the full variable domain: EADIYQTPRYLVIGTGKKITLECSQTMGHDKMYWYQQDPGMELHLIHYSYGVNSTEKGDLSSESTVSRIRTEHFPLTLESARPSHTSQYLCASSEGGSGETQYFGPGTRLLVL.

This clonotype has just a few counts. In nucleotides, the CDR3 is TGTGCCACCAGTGTAAGGCAGGGGGAGACCCAGTACTTC. Amino acids: CATSVRQGETQYF. This chain links TRBV24-1 with TRBJ2-5; tentative D call: TRBD1 (6 bases). V gave up 5 bases and J gave up 5 bases, with 11 bases separating them. CDR3 length: 13 residues. Germline CDR1 KGHDR, CDR2 SFDVKD.

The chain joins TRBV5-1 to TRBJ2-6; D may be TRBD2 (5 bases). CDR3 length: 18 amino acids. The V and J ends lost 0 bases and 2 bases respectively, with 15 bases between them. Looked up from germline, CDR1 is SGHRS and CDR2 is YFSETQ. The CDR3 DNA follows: TGCGCCAGCAGCTTGGCCGGGCAGAGGGTGGCTGGGGCCAACGTCCTGACTTTC. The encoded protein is CASSLAGQRVAGANVLTF. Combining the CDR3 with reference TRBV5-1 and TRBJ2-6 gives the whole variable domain KAGVTQTPRYLIKTRGQQVTLSCSPISGHRSVSWYQQTPGQGLQFLFEYFSETQRNKGNFPGRFSGRQFSNSRSEMNVSTLELGDSALYLCASSLAGQRVAGANVLTFGAGSRLTVL.

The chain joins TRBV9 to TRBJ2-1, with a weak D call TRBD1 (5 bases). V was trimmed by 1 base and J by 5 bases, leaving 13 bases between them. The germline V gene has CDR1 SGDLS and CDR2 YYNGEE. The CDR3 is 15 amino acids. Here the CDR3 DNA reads TGTGCCAGCAGCGTATTGATACAGGCAAACAATGAGCAGTTCTTC. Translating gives CASSVLIQANNEQFF.

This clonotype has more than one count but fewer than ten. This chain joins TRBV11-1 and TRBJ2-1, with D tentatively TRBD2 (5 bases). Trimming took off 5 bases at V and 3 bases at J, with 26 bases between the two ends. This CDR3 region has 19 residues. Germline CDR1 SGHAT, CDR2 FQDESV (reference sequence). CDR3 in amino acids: CASSRGSERVGKFYNEQFF. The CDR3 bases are TGTGCCAGCAGCCGCGGAAGTGAGAGGGTCGGAAAGTTCTACAATGAGCAGTTCTTC.

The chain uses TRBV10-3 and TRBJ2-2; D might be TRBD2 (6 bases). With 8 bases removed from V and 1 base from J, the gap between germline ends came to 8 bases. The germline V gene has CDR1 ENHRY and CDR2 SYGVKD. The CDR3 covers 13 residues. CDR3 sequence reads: CAIARGNTGELFF. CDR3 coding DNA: TGTGCCATCGCGCGGGGGAACACCGGGGAGCTGTTTTTT.